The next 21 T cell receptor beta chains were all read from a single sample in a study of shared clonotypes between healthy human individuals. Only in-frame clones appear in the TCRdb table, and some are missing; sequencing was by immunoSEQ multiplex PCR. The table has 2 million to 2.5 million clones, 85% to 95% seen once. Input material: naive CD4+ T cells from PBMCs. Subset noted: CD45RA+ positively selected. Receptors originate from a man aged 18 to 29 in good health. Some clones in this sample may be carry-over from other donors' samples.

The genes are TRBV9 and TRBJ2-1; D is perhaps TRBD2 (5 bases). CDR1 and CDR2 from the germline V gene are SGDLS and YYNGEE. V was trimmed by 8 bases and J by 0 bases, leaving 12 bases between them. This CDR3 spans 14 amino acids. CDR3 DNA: TGTGCCAGGTCCGGAGGCCTCTCCTACAATGAGCAGTTCTTC. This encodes CARSGGLSYNEQFF.

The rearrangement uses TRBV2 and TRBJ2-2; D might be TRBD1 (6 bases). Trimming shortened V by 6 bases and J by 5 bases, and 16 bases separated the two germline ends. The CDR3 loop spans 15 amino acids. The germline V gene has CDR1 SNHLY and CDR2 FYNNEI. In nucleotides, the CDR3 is TGTGCCAGCAGAATGACAGGCGAGGGGACCGGGGAGCTGTTTTTT. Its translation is CASRMTGEGTGELFF.

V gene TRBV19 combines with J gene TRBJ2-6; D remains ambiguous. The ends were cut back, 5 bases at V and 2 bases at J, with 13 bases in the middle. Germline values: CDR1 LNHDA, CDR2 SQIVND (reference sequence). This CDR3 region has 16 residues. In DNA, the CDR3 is TGTGCCAGTAGTCTCCTGTTTGTAGCTGGGGCCAACGTCCTGACTTTC. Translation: CASSLLFVAGANVLTF.

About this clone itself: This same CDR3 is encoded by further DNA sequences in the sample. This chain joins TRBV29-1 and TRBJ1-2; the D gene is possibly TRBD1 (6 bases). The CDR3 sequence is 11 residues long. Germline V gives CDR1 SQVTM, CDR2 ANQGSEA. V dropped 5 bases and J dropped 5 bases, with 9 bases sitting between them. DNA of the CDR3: TGCAGCGTTTCAGGGGTATATGGCTACACCTTC. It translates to CSVSGVYGYTF.

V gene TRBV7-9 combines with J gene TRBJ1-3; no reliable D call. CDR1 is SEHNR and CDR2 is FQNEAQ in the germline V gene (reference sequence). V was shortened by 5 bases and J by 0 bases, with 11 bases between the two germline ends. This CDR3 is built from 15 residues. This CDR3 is CASSLDGRSGNTIYF. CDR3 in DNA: TGTGCCAGCAGCCTAGACGGACGCTCTGGAAACACCATATATTTT.

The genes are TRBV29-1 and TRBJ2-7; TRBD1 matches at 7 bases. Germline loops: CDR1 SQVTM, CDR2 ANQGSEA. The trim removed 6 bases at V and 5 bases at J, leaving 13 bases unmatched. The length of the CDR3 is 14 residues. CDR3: CSVGEGAPFNEQYF. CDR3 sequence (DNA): TGCAGCGTAGGAGAGGGGGCCCCTTTCAACGAGCAGTACTTC.

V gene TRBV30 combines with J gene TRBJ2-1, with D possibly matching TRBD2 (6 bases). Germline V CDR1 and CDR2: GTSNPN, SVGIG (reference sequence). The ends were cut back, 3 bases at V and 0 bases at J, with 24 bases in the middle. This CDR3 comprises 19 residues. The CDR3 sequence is CAWRWGGGTTQSSYNEQFF. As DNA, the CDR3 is TGTGCCTGGAGGTGGGGCGGCGGGACCACCCAGAGCTCCTACAATGAGCAGTTCTTC.

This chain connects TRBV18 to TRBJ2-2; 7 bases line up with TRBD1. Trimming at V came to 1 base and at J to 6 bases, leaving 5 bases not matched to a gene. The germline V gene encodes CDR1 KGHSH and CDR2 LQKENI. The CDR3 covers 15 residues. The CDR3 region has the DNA TGTGCCAGCTCACCACAGGGGGCGGTCGCCGGGGAGCTGTTTTTT. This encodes CASSPQGAVAGELFF.

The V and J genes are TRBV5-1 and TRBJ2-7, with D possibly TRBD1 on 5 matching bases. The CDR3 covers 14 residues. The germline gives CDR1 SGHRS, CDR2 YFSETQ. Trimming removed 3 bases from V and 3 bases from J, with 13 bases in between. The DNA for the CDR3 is TGCGCCAGCAGCTGGGCCCAGGGCCTCTACGAGCAGTACTTC. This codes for CASSWAQGLYEQYF. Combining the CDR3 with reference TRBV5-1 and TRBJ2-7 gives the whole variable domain KAGVTQTPRYLIKTRGQQVTLSCSPISGHRSVSWYQQTPGQGLQFLFEYFSETQRNKGNFPGRFSGRQFSNSRSEMNVSTLELGDSALYLCASSWAQGLYEQYFGPGTRLTVT.

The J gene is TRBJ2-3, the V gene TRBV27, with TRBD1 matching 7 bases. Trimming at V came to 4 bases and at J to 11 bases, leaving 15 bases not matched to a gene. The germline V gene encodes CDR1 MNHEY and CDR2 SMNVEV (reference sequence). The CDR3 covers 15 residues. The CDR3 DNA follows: TGTGCCAGCAGTTCCCCGGACAGGTGGGGATGGGAGCAGTATTTT. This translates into CASSSPDRWGWEQYF.

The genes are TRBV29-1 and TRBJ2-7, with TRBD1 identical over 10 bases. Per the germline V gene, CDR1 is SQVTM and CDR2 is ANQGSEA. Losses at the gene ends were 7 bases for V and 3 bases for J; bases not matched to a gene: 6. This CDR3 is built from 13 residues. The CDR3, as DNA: TGCAGCGCCACCGGGACAGGGGACTACGAGCAGTACTTC. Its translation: CSATGTGDYEQYF.

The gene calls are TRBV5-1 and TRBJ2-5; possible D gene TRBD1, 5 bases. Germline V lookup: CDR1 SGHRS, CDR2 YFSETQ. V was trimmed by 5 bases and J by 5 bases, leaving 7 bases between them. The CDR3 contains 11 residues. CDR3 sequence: CASRAGETQYF. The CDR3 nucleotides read TGCGCCAGCAGGGCAGGGGAGACCCAGTACTTC.

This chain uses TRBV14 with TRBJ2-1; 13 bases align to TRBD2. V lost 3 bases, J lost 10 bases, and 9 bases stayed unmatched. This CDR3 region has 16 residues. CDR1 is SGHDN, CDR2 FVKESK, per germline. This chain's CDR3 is CASSHRVGLAGVEQFF. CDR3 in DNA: TGTGCCAGCAGCCACCGGGTAGGACTAGCGGGAGTGGAGCAGTTCTTC.

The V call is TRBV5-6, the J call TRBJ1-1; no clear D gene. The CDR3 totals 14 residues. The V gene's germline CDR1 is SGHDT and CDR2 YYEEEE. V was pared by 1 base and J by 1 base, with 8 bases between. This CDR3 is CASSLRRANTEAFF. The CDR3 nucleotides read TGTGCCAGCAGCTTGCGGAGGGCGAACACTGAAGCTTTCTTT. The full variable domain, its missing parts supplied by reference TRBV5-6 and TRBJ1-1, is DAGVTQSPTHLIKTRGQQVTLRCSPKSGHDTVSWYQQALGQGPQFIFQYYEEEERQRGNFPDRFSGHQFPNYSSELNVNALLLGDSALYLCASSLRRANTEAFFGQGTRLTVV.

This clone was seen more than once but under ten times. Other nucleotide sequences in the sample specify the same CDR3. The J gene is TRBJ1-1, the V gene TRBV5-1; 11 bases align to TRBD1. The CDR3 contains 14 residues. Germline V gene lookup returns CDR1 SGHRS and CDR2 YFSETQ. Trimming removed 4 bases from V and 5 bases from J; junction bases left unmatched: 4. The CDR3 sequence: CASSRGTGGTEAFF. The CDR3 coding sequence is TGCGCCAGCAGCAGAGGGACAGGGGGAACTGAAGCTTTCTTT. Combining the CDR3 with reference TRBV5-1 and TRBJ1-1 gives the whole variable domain KAGVTQTPRYLIKTRGQQVTLSCSPISGHRSVSWYQQTPGQGLQFLFEYFSETQRNKGNFPGRFSGRQFSNSRSEMNVSTLELGDSALYLCASSRGTGGTEAFFGQGTRLTVV.

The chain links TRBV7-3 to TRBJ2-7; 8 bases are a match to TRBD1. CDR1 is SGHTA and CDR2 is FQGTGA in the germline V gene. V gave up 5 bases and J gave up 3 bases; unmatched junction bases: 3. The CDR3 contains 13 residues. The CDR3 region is CASSSGTGYEQYF. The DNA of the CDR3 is TGTGCCAGCAGCAGTGGGACAGGCTACGAGCAGTACTTC. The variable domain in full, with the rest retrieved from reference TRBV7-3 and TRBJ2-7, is GAGVSQTPSNKVTEKGKYVELRCDPISGHTALYWYRQSLGQGPEFLIYFQGTGAADDSGLPNDRFFAVRPEGSVSTLKIQRTERGDSAVYLCASSSGTGYEQYFGPGTRLTVT.

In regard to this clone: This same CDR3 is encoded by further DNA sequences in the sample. CDR3 in amino acids: CASSYSAPYEQYF. The CDR3 nucleotides read TGTGCCAGCAGTTACTCGGCCCCCTACGAGCAGTACTTC. This rearrangement joins TRBV6-5 to TRBJ2-7; no clear D. V was shortened by 0 bases and J by 2 bases, with 5 bases between the two germline ends. CDR3 size: 13 residues. Germline V lookup: CDR1 MNHEY, CDR2 SVGAGI.

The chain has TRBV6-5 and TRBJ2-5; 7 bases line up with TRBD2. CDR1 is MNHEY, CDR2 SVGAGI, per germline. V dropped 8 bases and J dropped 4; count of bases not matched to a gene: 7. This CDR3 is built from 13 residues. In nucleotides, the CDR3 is TGTGCCAGCGGCCGGACTAGGAGAGAGACCCAGTACTTC. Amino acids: CASGRTRRETQYF.

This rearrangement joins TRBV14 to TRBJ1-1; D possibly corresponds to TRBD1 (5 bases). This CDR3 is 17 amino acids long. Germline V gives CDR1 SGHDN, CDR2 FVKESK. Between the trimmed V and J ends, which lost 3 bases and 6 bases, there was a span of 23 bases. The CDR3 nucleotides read TGTGCCAGCAGCCAGATTCCGGGGAGGGGTAGAAGGGCTGAAGCTTTCTTT. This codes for CASSQIPGRGRRAEAFF.

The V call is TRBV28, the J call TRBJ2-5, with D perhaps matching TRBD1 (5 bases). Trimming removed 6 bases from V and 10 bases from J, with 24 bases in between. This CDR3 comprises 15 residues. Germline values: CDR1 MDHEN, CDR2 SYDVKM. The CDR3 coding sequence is TGTGCCAGCAGCCTCGCCGGAAGGGGCTCCTGGGACCAGTACTTC. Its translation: CASSLAGRGSWDQYF.

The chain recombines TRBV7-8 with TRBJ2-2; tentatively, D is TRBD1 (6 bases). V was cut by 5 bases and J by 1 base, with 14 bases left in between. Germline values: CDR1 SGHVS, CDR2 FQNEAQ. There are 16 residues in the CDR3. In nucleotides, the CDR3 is TGTGCCAGCAGCCACCGGGACACACAGAACACCGGGGAGCTGTTTTTT. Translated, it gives CASSHRDTQNTGELFF.